The 30 T cell receptor beta chains given below trace back to one sample, sequenced in a study of T cells after yellow fever vaccination. Via MiXCR, TCRdb re-called the 5' RACE reads, giving one row per CDR3 protein. The data hold 550,000 or so distinct CDR3 sequences, with over 15% observed a single time. The specimen was PBMCs, collected 15 days after the yellow fever booster vaccination. Receptors originate from a man aged 30-40 years who received the YFV17D yellow fever vaccine.

The chain has TRBV10-3 and TRBJ2-1, with 8 bases identical to TRBD2. The CDR3 runs 18 residues. Germline assignment: CDR1 ENHRY and CDR2 SYGVKD. After removal of 0 bases from V and 5 bases from J, the junction contained 12 bases not matched to a gene. The CDR3 loop is CAISESLLAGGGHNEQFF. The DNA for the CDR3 is TGTGCCATCAGTGAGTCTCTTCTCGCTGGCGGGGGGCACAATGAGCAGTTCTTC.

This clonotype occurred once. The chain combines TRBV10-3 with TRBJ2-1, with D hard to call. Germline CDR1 and CDR2: ENHRY and SYGVKD. The V and J ends lost 4 bases and 6 bases respectively, with 7 bases between them. This CDR3 has 12 residues. CDR3 in DNA: TGTGCCATCAGTGGTGTAGGCAATGAGCAGTTCTTC. It yields the protein CAISGVGNEQFF.

In this sample, this clonotype turned up a few times. The chain couples TRBV12-3 or TRBV12-4 to TRBJ1-5; D is unresolved. The CDR3 runs 13 residues. Trimming removed 4 bases at V and 3 bases at J, with 7 bases between. CDR3 nucleotide sequence: TGTGCCAGCAGTTGGCAATCCAATCAGCCCCAGCATTTT. Residues: CASSWQSNQPQHF.

This clonotype was recorded a few times. The chain recombines TRBV5-1 with TRBJ2-7, with 11 nucleotides matching TRBD2. The CDR3 consists of 14 residues. V lost 3 bases and J lost 6; bases outside the gene matches: 5. Germline CDR1 SGHRS, CDR2 YFSETQ. CDR3 nucleotide sequence: TGCGCCAGCAGCTCGACACTAGCGGGAGCCGAGCAGTACTTC. As protein: CASSSTLAGAEQYF.

The chain links TRBV20-1 to TRBJ2-7, with 7 bases aligning to TRBD2. This CDR3 is built from 13 residues. Germline V gene sequence: CDR1 DFQATT, CDR2 SNEGSKA (reference sequence). V was pared by 3 bases and J by 7 bases, with 9 bases of the junction left unmatched. The CDR3 DNA sequence: TGCAGTGCTAGTGCGGGGAGGGCCGGTGAGCAGTACTTC. As protein: CSASAGRAGEQYF.

This clonotype was counted a few times. J is TRBJ2-1 and V is TRBV7-8; the D is unclear. CDR3 length: 16 amino acids. Germline CDR1 and CDR2: SGHVS and FQNEAQ. V was trimmed by 5 bases and J by 5 bases, leaving 19 bases between them. The CDR3 DNA reads as TGTGCCAGCAGCAACGGACGGTTACCCGGCCACAATGAGCAGTTCTTC. Translating gives CASSNGRLPGHNEQFF.

This clonotype was observed a handful of times. The V and J genes are TRBV7-6 and TRBJ2-1; D uncertain. There are 12 residues in the CDR3. Trimming took 5 bases from V and 8 from J, leaving 10 bases between them. Germline V CDR1 and CDR2: SGHVS, FNYEAQ. The CDR3 nucleotides are TGTGCCAGCAGCCGACCGGACGATGAGCAGTTCTTC. Amino acid sequence: CASSRPDDEQFF.

V gene TRBV20-1 combines with J gene TRBJ2-2; TRBD2 matches at 10 bases. The V and J ends lost 1 base and 0 bases, in that order; junction bases with no gene match: 5. Germline assignment: CDR1 DFQATT and CDR2 SNEGSKA (reference sequence). The CDR3 extends over 17 amino acids. Here the CDR3 DNA reads TGCAGTGCTAGAGGAGCGGGAGGGTCCGCGAACACCGGGGAGCTGTTTTTT. It encodes CSARGAGGSANTGELFF.

In its sample, this clonotype was seen a few times. CDR3 bases: TGTGCCTGGATGGGGGCGGCCGCGGCAAACCCTGAAGCTTTCTTT. Translating gives CAWMGAAAANPEAFF. The rearrangement joins TRBV30 to TRBJ1-1, with D possibly TRBD1 on 6 matching bases. V was shortened by 4 bases and J by 6 bases, with 21 bases between the two germline ends. CDR1 and CDR2 (germline): GTSNPN, SVGIG (reference sequence). The CDR3 has 15 amino acids. The whole variable domain, filled in from reference TRBV30 and TRBJ1-1, reads SQTIHQWPATLVQPVGSPLSLECTVEGTSNPNLYWYRQAAGRGLQLLFYSVGIGQISSEVPQNLSASRPQDRQFILSSKKLLLSDSGFYLCAWMGAAAANPEAFFGQGTRLTVV.

This clonotype was seen more than once but under ten times. This chain joins TRBV7-2 and TRBJ1-1; D may be TRBD1 (6 bases). CDR3 length: 13 amino acids. CDR1 and CDR2 from the germline V gene are SGHTA and FQGNSA. The ends were cut back, 2 bases at V and 8 bases at J, with 12 bases in the middle. This chain's CDR3 is CASSLQGSAEAFF. The CDR3 DNA follows: TGTGCCAGCAGCTTACAGGGGTCGGCCGAAGCTTTCTTT.

A single count supports this clonotype. Here the CDR3 reads CATSRTGTRGAYEQYF. The CDR3 region has the DNA TGTGCCACCAGCCGTACCGGGACTAGGGGGGCCTACGAGCAGTACTTC. The V gene is TRBV15, the J gene TRBJ2-7, with TRBD2 identical over 8 bases. Trimming cost V 5 bases and J 2 bases; bases outside gene matches: 11. The germline V gene has CDR1 LNHNV and CDR2 YYDKDF (reference sequence). This CDR3 region has 16 residues.

V is TRBV20-1 and J is TRBJ2-7; TRBD2 matches at 9 bases. CDR3 length equals 15 residues. Germline CDR1 is DFQATT and CDR2 is SNEGSKA (reference sequence). The trim removed 1 base at V and 1 base at J, leaving 5 bases unmatched. The CDR3 loop is CSARVGLAGSYEQYF. In DNA, the CDR3 is TGCAGTGCTAGAGTCGGGCTAGCGGGGTCCTACGAGCAGTACTTC.

The J gene is TRBJ2-5, the V gene TRBV6-5, with TRBD2 as a possible D gene (6 bases). From germline, CDR1 is MNHEY and CDR2 SVGAGI. The CDR3 contains 11 residues. Between the trimmed V and J ends, which lost 5 bases and 10 bases, there was a span of 11 bases. CDR3 DNA sequence: TGTGCCAGCAGTACTTACGGGGGCCAGTACTTC. It is translated as CASSTYGGQYF.

This clonotype has more than one count but fewer than ten. The rearrangement uses TRBV5-5 and TRBJ2-7, with TRBD2 matching 7 bases. Per germline, CDR1 SGHKS and CDR2 YYEKEE (reference sequence). The CDR3 runs 16 residues. The J segment lost 0 bases and the V segment lost 4 bases, leaving 10 bases of the junction unmatched. The CDR3 here is CASSPSAGASSYEQYF. The CDR3 DNA reads as TGTGCCAGCAGCCCTTCCGCGGGAGCAAGCTCCTACGAGCAGTACTTC.

This chain links TRBV20-1 with TRBJ2-5; weak D call: TRBD1 (7 bases). Trimming removed 6 bases from V and 4 bases from J, with 21 bases in between. The V gene's germline CDR1 is DFQATT and CDR2 SNEGSKA (reference sequence). The CDR3 contains 15 residues. This CDR3 reads CSAPNPRDSLETQYF. CDR3 bases: TGCAGTGCCCCTAATCCGCGGGACAGTCTAGAGACCCAGTACTTC.

The genes are TRBV19 and TRBJ2-1; TRBD2 aligns across 8 bases. V gave up 6 bases and J gave up 7 bases; unmatched junction bases: 11. Germline V lookup: CDR1 LNHDA, CDR2 SQIVND (reference sequence). This CDR3 has 15 amino acids. The CDR3 DNA reads as TGTGCCAGTAGGTTCTTGAGCGGGAGTCCGAATGAGCAGTTCTTC. This codes for CASRFLSGSPNEQFF.

The rearrangement links TRBV14 to TRBJ2-7; D is ambiguous. V lost 4 bases, J lost 2 bases, and 9 bases lay in between. The CDR3 contains 13 residues. Germline lookup yields CDR1 SGHDN and CDR2 FVKESK. Here the CDR3 reads CASSLLHTYEQYF. The CDR3 region has the DNA TGTGCCAGCAGCCTCTTGCACACCTACGAGCAGTACTTC. Full variable domain (outside the CDR3, taken from reference TRBV14 and TRBJ2-7): EAGVTQFPSHSVIEKGQTVTLRCDPISGHDNLYWYRRVMGKEIKFLLHFVKESKQDESGMPNNRFLAERTGGTYSTLKVQPAELEDSGVYFCASSLLHTYEQYFGPGTRLTVT.

The chain is built from TRBV12-3 or TRBV12-4 and TRBJ2-2; 9 nucleotides align to TRBD2. This CDR3 comprises 15 residues. The V and J ends lost 3 bases and 7 bases, in that order; junction bases with no gene match: 6. CDR3: CASSLGAGGIGELFF. DNA of the CDR3: TGTGCCAGCAGTTTGGGAGCGGGAGGCATCGGGGAGCTGTTTTTT.

J is TRBJ2-4 and V is TRBV5-1, with D maybe TRBD1 (5 bases). The CDR3 totals 12 residues. The ends were cut back, 0 bases at V and 12 bases at J, with 10 bases in the middle. Germline CDR1 SGHRS, CDR2 YFSETQ. As DNA, the CDR3 is TGCGCCAGCAGCTTGGATAGGGGCAATCAGTACTTC. Translated, it gives CASSLDRGNQYF.

The chain combines TRBV30 with TRBJ2-3, with D possibly called TRBD1 or TRBD2 (5 bases each). Trimming removed 0 bases from V and 6 bases from J, with 19 bases in between. Germline V gene lookup returns CDR1 GTSNPN and CDR2 SVGIG (reference sequence). The CDR3 is made up of 16 amino acids. Here the CDR3 DNA reads TGTGCCTGGAGTGTCACCACCAGGGAGCCGCGGGATACGCAGTATTTT. It specifies CAWSVTTREPRDTQYF.

The chain has TRBV28 and TRBJ2-3; 9 nucleotides align to TRBD2. V lost 4 bases to trimming and J lost 3 bases; unmatched junction nucleotides: 8. This CDR3 contains 16 residues. Germline V gene data show CDR1 as MDHEN and CDR2 as SYDVKM. CDR3 bases: TGTGCCAGCAGTTCAGTCCTAGCGGGGTTGACAGATACGCAGTATTTT. This sequence encodes CASSSVLAGLTDTQYF.

V and J are TRBV6-2 or TRBV6-3 and TRBJ2-7; the D gene is possibly TRBD2 (6 bases). V lost 4 bases and J 3 bases, leaving 16 bases between the germline ends. Germline values: CDR1 MNHEY, CDR2 SVGEGT. The CDR3 totals 15 residues. CDR3 nucleotide sequence: TGTGCCAGCAGTTCACTCGGGACGGGGGTCTACGAGCAGTACTTC. The encoded protein is CASSSLGTGVYEQYF.

With regard to this clonotype: Lacking the conserved final phenylalanine or tryptophan, this CDR3 likely reflects a read error. The chain has TRBV7-2 and TRBJ2-5, with D perhaps being TRBD1 or TRBD2 (6 bases each). Trimming stripped 3 bases from V and 5 bases from J, with 10 bases between. CDR3 size: 13 residues. The germline gives CDR1 SGHTA, CDR2 FQGNSA. The CDR3 DNA reads TGTGCCAGCAGCTTGGGGGGCCGGGAGACCCAGTACATC. Translated, it gives CASSLGGRETQYI.

The V call is TRBV20-1, the J call TRBJ2-3; 12 bases align to TRBD2. This CDR3 comprises 17 residues. Trimming cost V 6 bases and J 1 base; bases outside gene matches: 11. CDR1 DFQATT and CDR2 SNEGSKA come from the germline V gene (reference sequence). CDR3 region: CSAPTSGGVGGTDTQYF. The CDR3 nucleotides are TGCAGTGCGCCGACTAGCGGGGGAGTAGGCGGCACAGATACGCAGTATTTT.

The table lists this clonotype with a few counts. This chain links TRBV20-1 with TRBJ2-7, with 7 bases that match TRBD2. V lost 6 bases and J lost 3; bases outside the gene matches: 17. CDR1 DFQATT and CDR2 SNEGSKA come from the germline V gene (reference sequence). This CDR3 contains 16 residues. For the CDR3, the DNA is TGCAGTGCCTTTAGCCCGGTTAGCGGGCATAACTACGAGCAGTACTTC. Protein: CSAFSPVSGHNYEQYF.

This clonotype has just a few counts. The chain employs TRBV7-6 and TRBJ2-5, with D perhaps given as TRBD1 or TRBD2 (5 bases each). CDR3 length: 15 residues. V gave up 7 bases and J gave up 1 base, with 16 bases separating them. Looked up from germline, CDR1 is SGHVS and CDR2 is FNYEAQ. This CDR3 is CASTQGAGGQETQYF. The CDR3 coding sequence is TGTGCCAGCACCCAAGGGGCGGGTGGCCAAGAGACCCAGTACTTC. Using reference TRBV7-6 and TRBJ2-5 for the parts outside the CDR3, the full variable domain is GAGVSQSPRYKVTKRGQDVALRCDPISGHVSLYWYRQALGQGPEFLTYFNYEAQQDKSGLPNDRFSAERPEGSISTLTIQRTEQRDSAMYRCASTQGAGGQETQYFGPGTRLLVL.

The rearrangement joins TRBV7-2 to TRBJ2-1, with D possibly matching TRBD2 (6 bases). Germline assignment: CDR1 SGHTA and CDR2 FQGNSA. The CDR3 loop spans 15 amino acids. V was cut by 5 bases and J by 4 bases, with 15 bases left in between. CDR3 residues: CASSLRDFQYNEQFF. Written as DNA, the CDR3 is TGTGCCAGCAGCCTACGGGACTTCCAATACAATGAGCAGTTCTTC.

The chain couples TRBV29-1 to TRBJ2-1; D not resolved. In germline, CDR1 is SQVTM, CDR2 ANQGSEA. The CDR3 is 13 residues long. V was cut by 4 bases and J by 2 bases, with 9 bases left in between. CDR3 DNA sequence: TGCAGCGTTGGGGCAGACGCCTACAATGAGCAGTTCTTC. Protein product: CSVGADAYNEQFF.

This chain uses TRBV20-1 with TRBJ2-7; 9 positions match TRBD2. From germline, CDR1 is DFQATT and CDR2 SNEGSKA (reference sequence). CDR3 size: 15 residues. V dropped 0 bases and J dropped 6; count of bases not matched to a gene: 9. The CDR3 is CSARDFRAGGAEQYF. CDR3 bases: TGCAGTGCTAGAGATTTTCGAGCGGGAGGAGCCGAGCAGTACTTC.

This clonotype was counted only a few times. The chain couples TRBV10-2 to TRBJ2-1, with D perhaps TRBD2 (5 bases). Germline V gene data show CDR1 as WSHSY and CDR2 as SAAADI. The CDR3 has 12 amino acids. Deletions cut 4 bases from V and 10 bases from J, with 11 bases between. DNA of the CDR3: TGCGCCAGCAGTGCCGGGATAAACGAGCAGTTCTTC. This sequence encodes CASSAGINEQFF.